These T cell receptor beta chains were read from a single sample in a study of T cell repertoires in cytomegalovirus infection. TCRdb called the reads again in MiXCR, with one record for every CDR3 protein. The sample lists about 300,000 distinct CDR3 sequences; about 9.1% were seen once. Sequenced input: PBMCs. Receptor source: a human donor in good health (CMV status not recorded). Some clones in this sample may be carry-over from other donors' samples. Each CDR3 is given with its conserved first and last residue. A D gene is named only where the DNA matches it firmly. Size tells how often a clone was seen (once, few, many) or the class of an expanded clone, and some rows leave it out.

size | J | D | V | length | CDR3 | DNA
many | TRBJ2-6 | TRBD1 | TRBV15 | 18 | CATSTGGSLGSGANVLTF | TGTGCCACCTCCACAGGGGGCTCCCTCGGCTCTGGGGCCAACGTCCTGACTTTC
- | TRBJ2-5 | - | TRBV18 | 14 | CASSPDGGWKTQYF | TGTGCCAGCTCACCCGACGGGGGTTGGAAGACCCAGTACTTC
many | TRBJ1-1 | - | TRBV28 | 17 | CASSLSLGTSNKAEAFF | TGTGCCAGCAGTTTATCCTTGGGGACGTCTAATAAGGCTGAAGCTTTCTTT
many | TRBJ1-2 | TRBD1 | TRBV15 | 15 | CATSRGRGRNYGYTF | TGTGCCACCAGCAGAGGAAGGGGGCGAAACTATGGCTACACCTTC
- | TRBJ2-1 | - | TRBV5-6 | 14 | CASSLGTRGNEQFF | TGTGCCAGCAGCTTGGGGACAAGGGGCAATGAGCAGTTCTTC
many | TRBJ1-1 | - | TRBV28 | 11 | CASTVNTEAFF | TGTGCCAGCACGGTGAACACTGAAGCTTTCTTT
many | TRBJ2-1 | - | TRBV4-2 | 15 | CASSHEGGIVNEQFF | TGTGCCAGCAGCCACGAAGGGGGTATTGTCAATGAGCAGTTCTTC
many | TRBJ2-1 | - | TRBV7-2 | 16 | CASSRPAGDSYNEQFF | TGTGCCAGCAGCCGCCCGGCAGGCGACTCCTACAATGAGCAGTTCTTC
few | TRBJ2-5 | - | TRBV5-1 | 14 | CASSLAGSVETQYF | TGCGCCAGCAGCTTGGCCGGATCGGTGGAGACCCAGTACTTC
few | TRBJ1-3 | - | TRBV15 | 14 | CATSRDRSGNTIYF | TGTGCCACCAGCAGAGACAGGTCTGGAAACACCATATATTTT
many | TRBJ1-1 | - | TRBV28 | 11 | CASRDRMGAFF | TGTGCCAGCAGAGATAGAATGGGGGCTTTCTTT
many | TRBJ2-5 | - | TRBV27 | 14 | CASSPLLLERTQYF | TGTGCCAGCAGTCCGCTCCTCCTAGAGAGGACCCAGTACTTC
many | TRBJ1-1 | TRBD1 | TRBV5-1 | 14 | CASRDSHMNTEAFF | TGCGCCAGCCGGGACAGTCATATGAACACTGAAGCTTTCTTT
- | TRBJ2-5 | - | TRBV4-3 | 17 | CASSQDVNRWYQETQYF | TGCGCCAGCAGCCAAGATGTGAACAGATGGTACCAAGAGACCCAGTACTTC
many | TRBJ2-7 | - | TRBV18 | 16 | CASSPLTTTKAGEQYF | TGTGCCAGCTCACCACTGACTACCACGAAAGCCGGCGAGCAGTACTTC
- | TRBJ1-1 | TRBD1 | TRBV2 | 14 | CASRGDRVNTEAFF | TGTGCCAGCAGGGGGGACAGGGTGAACACTGAAGCTTTCTTT
many | TRBJ1-1 | - | TRBV5-1 | 13 | CASSSLGQSEAFF | TGCGCCAGCAGCTCCCTCGGACAGAGTGAAGCTTTCTTT
many | TRBJ2-3 | - | TRBV12-3/TRBV12-4 | 13 | CASSLRTADTQYF | TGTGCCAGCAGTTTAAGGACCGCAGATACGCAGTATTTT
many | TRBJ2-1 | - | TRBV7-8 | 11 | CASSFLDEQFF | TGTGCCAGCAGCTTCTTAGATGAGCAGTTCTTC
few | TRBJ1-5 | - | TRBV15 | 15 | CATSREPISNQPQHF | TGTGCCACCAGCAGAGAACCAATTAGCAATCAGCCCCAGCATTTT
- | TRBJ2-1 | - | TRBV29-1 | 10 | CSVVRNEQFF | TGCAGCGTTGTGAGGAATGAGCAGTTCTTC
many | TRBJ2-7 | - | TRBV5-1 | 13 | CASSSLASYEQYF | TGCGCCAGCAGCTCGTTAGCCTCCTACGAGCAGTACTTC
few | TRBJ1-1 | - | TRBV7-9 | 15 | CASSTFWEENTEAFF | TGTGCCAGCAGCACCTTTTGGGAAGAGAACACTGAAGCTTTCTTT
many | TRBJ1-5 | - | TRBV2 | 14 | CASSEGGGNQPQHF | TGTGCCAGCAGTGAGGGGGGTGGCAATCAGCCCCAGCATTTT
many | TRBJ2-5 | TRBD2 | TRBV6-2/TRBV6-3 | 15 | CASSLGAGAKETQYF | TGTGCCAGCAGTCTAGGAGCGGGGGCTAAAGAGACCCAGTACTTC
many | TRBJ2-6 | - | TRBV7-2 | 15 | CASGSGHSGANVLTF | TGTGCCAGCGGTAGCGGCCACTCTGGGGCCAACGTCCTGACTTTC
many | TRBJ2-5 | TRBD1 | TRBV27 | 14 | CASSPDRAAGTQYF | TGTGCCAGCAGTCCTGACAGGGCCGCGGGGACCCAGTACTTC
many | TRBJ1-2 | - | TRBV20-1 | 13 | CSAKTLGPYGYTF | TGCAGTGCAAAGACGTTGGGGCCCTATGGCTACACCTTC
many | TRBJ1-1 | - | TRBV7-9 | 16 | CASRHEGGRRDTEAFF | TGTGCCAGCAGACATGAGGGGGGGCGAAGGGACACTGAAGCTTTCTTT
many | TRBJ1-2 | TRBD1 | TRBV2 | 15 | CASSDGQGADYGYTF | TGTGCCAGCAGTGACGGGCAGGGGGCGGACTATGGCTACACCTTC
few | TRBJ2-7 | TRBD1 | TRBV29-1 | 13 | CSGTGVPSYEQYF | TGCAGCGGAACAGGGGTCCCCTCCTACGAGCAGTACTTC
many | TRBJ1-3 | - | TRBV19 | 14 | CASSSTHSGNTIYF | TGTGCCAGTAGTTCGACCCACTCTGGAAACACCATATATTTT
- | TRBJ1-5 | - | TRBV18 | 16 | CASSPRAGQNNQPQHF | TGTGCCAGCTCACCACGCGCGGGGCAAAACAATCAGCCCCAGCATTTT
many | TRBJ1-4 | - | TRBV4-3 | 16 | CASSQDYGGQAEKLFF | TGCGCCAGCAGCCAAGATTATGGGGGGCAGGCAGAAAAACTGTTTTTT
few | TRBJ2-2 | - | TRBV10-3 | 14 | CAIAPGADTGELFF | TGTGCCATCGCGCCAGGGGCCGACACCGGGGAGCTGTTTTTT
many | TRBJ1-1 | - | TRBV7-2 | 16 | CASSLDRYGLNTEAFF | TGTGCCAGCAGTCTTGACAGGTACGGGTTGAACACTGAAGCTTTCTTT
many | TRBJ1-4 | - | TRBV7-9 | 14 | CASSLGQGYEKLFF | TGTGCCAGCAGCTTAGGGCAGGGATATGAAAAACTGTTTTTT
many | TRBJ2-1 | TRBD1 | TRBV24-1 | 13 | CATRTGGDNEQFF | TGTGCCACCAGGACAGGGGGCGACAATGAGCAGTTCTTC
many | TRBJ2-6 | TRBD2 | TRBV7-8 | 18 | CASSLVTSGYSGANVLTF | TGTGCCAGCAGCTTAGTGACTAGCGGGTACTCTGGGGCCAACGTCCTGACTTTC
many | TRBJ1-4 | - | TRBV4-2 | 14 | CASSQGTANEKLFF | TGTGCCAGCAGCCAAGGGACAGCTAATGAAAAACTGTTTTTT
few | TRBJ1-1 | - | TRBV14 | 14 | CASSRAGRYTEAFF | TGTGCCAGCAGCCGAGCGGGAAGGTACACTGAAGCTTTCTTT
many | TRBJ1-6 | TRBD1 | TRBV7-2 | 15 | CASSLQGASNSPLHF | TGTGCCAGCAGCTTACAGGGGGCGAGCAATTCACCCCTCCACTTT
many | TRBJ2-7 | TRBD1 | TRBV5-6 | 15 | CASSWGTGGTREQYF | TGTGCCAGCAGCTGGGGGACAGGGGGCACGCGGGAGCAGTACTTC
- | TRBJ1-1 | - | TRBV19 | 14 | CASSIVSKNTEAFF | TGTGCCAGTAGTATAGTCAGCAAGAACACTGAAGCTTTCTTT
- | TRBJ2-5 | - | TRBV20-1 | 12 | CSAEPLGETQYF | TGCAGTGCTGAGCCACTGGGGGAGACCCAGTACTTC